This is a list of T cell receptor beta chains from one sample in a study of regulatory T cells in long-lasting Graves disease. TCRdb used MiXCR to reprocess the multiplex PCR reads, holding one entry per CDR3 protein. The table includes about 350,000 distinct CDR3 sequences, under 20% detected once. The same data also went into a second study, on T cells in Graves' hyperthyroidism and ophthalmopathy.

The material was peripheral blood mononuclear cells (PBMCs), obtained at new diagnosis, from a patient treated with antithyroid drugs. Every receptor here comes from a woman aged 18-29 years with Graves disease. Each CDR3 is given without its conserved first and last residue. Each record gives: V gene, CDR3 protein.

V: TRBV7-2
CDR3: ASSLRLGYT

V: TRBV5-1
CDR3: ASSSESDRGLGDTQY

V: TRBV28
CDR3: ASSFRDTRDTQY

V: TRBV29-1
CDR3: SVDKRPYNEQF

V: TRBV15
CDR3: ATSREGLARFNEQF

V: TRBV5-1
CDR3: ASRFHGASEQY

V: TRBV20-1
CDR3: SARTGGTGELF

V: TRBV5-6
CDR3: ASSSGTGFGEQY

V: TRBV20-1
CDR3: SARGSVQPSGRAWETQY

V: TRBV28
CDR3: ASSLWSATNEELF

V: TRBV9
CDR3: ASSGNWNTIY

V: TRBV28
CDR3: ASSLEMGFGYT

V: TRBV30
CDR3: AWSRKGSDRNVLT

V: TRBV2
CDR3: ASSLSGTGVGEQY

V: TRBV30
CDR3: AWTGVGYGYT

V: TRBV5-6
CDR3: ASSLGGYGTQY

V: TRBV9
CDR3: ASSVGVGGAADTQY

V: TRBV10-3
CDR3: ALASGHNTGELF

V: TRBV20-1
CDR3: SARLSSSLYEQY

V: TRBV20-1
CDR3: SARDPQRDGYT

V: TRBV10-3
CDR3: AISESAYEQY

V: TRBV10-3
CDR3: AIREAGGTNQPQH

V: TRBV3-1
CDR3: ASSGSGRDDTQY

V: TRBV15
CDR3: ATSFGGQPQH

V: TRBV18
CDR3: ASSSPGQVSNEQF

V: TRBV28
CDR3: ASSLRRGPSGSVDTQY

V: TRBV27
CDR3: ASRTGRGLDYGYT

V: TRBV12-3/TRBV12-4
CDR3: ASSQAGGIEDTQY

V: TRBV28
CDR3: ASSSSVGGEQY

V: TRBV6-2/TRBV6-3
CDR3: ASSRPRRGENEQF

V: TRBV28
CDR3: ASSLKGKYGYT

V: TRBV2
CDR3: ASSRAQGIDISPLH

V: TRBV12-3/TRBV12-4
CDR3: ASSYRGDTEAF

V: TRBV5-1
CDR3: ASSLRPGSETQY

V: TRBV2
CDR3: ASRPGTGNTEAF

V: TRBV3-1
CDR3: ASSRTALGNEQF

V: TRBV6-1
CDR3: ASLGETQY

V: TRBV6-5
CDR3: ASSYSIADTQY

V: TRBV11-2
CDR3: ASSLGPDPRHYEQY

V: TRBV27
CDR3: ASRGAVRNQPQH

V: TRBV3-1
CDR3: ASSQGGYQPQH

V: TRBV7-2
CDR3: ASSWGLSNEQY

V: TRBV5-8
CDR3: ASSLEVTGTEAF

V: TRBV28
CDR3: ASSDEVPYEQY

V: TRBV5-1
CDR3: ASSLLADRQETQY

V: TRBV13
CDR3: ASSSLAGGPFTGELF

V: TRBV28
CDR3: ASSSNGYT

V: TRBV5-4
CDR3: ASSYWDRNNEQF

V: TRBV28
CDR3: ASSSTSPGTGTDTQY

V: TRBV5-1
CDR3: ASSLGGRQAGEQY

V: TRBV5-1
CDR3: ASSRGLAGGPVETQY

V: TRBV11-1
CDR3: ASSLGQGLYSPLH

V: TRBV5-4
CDR3: ASSPGFGGYT

V: TRBV20-1
CDR3: SAETGYRAEAF

V: TRBV6-5
CDR3: ASSYWFGGGHHTEAF